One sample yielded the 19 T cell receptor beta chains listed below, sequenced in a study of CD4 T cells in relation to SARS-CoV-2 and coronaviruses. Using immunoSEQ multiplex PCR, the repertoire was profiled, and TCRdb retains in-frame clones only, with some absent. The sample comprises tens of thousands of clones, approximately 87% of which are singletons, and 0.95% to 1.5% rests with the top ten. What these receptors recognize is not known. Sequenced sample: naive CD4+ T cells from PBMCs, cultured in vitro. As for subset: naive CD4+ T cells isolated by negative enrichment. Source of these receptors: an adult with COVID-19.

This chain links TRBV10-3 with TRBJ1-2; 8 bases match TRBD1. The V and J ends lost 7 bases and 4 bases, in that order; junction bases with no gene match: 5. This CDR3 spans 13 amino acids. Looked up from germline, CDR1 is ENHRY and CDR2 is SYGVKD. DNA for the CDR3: TGTGCCATCACCAAAGACAGGGGCTATGGCTACACCTTC. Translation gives CAITKDRGYGYTF.

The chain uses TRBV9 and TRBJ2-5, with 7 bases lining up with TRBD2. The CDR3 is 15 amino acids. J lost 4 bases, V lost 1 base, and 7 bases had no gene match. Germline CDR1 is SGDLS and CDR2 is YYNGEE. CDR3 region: CASSVWGGAVETQYF. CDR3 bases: TGTGCCAGCAGCGTATGGGGGGGAGCGGTAGAGACCCAGTACTTC.

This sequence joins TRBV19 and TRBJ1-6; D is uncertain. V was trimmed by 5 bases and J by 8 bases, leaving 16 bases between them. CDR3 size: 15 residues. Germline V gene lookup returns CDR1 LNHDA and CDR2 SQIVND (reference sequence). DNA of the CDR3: TGTGCCAGTAGTTTTGTTGGGCAGAGCGATTCACCCCTCCACTTT. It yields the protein CASSFVGQSDSPLHF.

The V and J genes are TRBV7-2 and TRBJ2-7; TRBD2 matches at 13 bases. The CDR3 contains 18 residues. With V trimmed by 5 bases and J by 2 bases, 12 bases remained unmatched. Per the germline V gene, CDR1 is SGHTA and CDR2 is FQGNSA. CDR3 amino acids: CASSQSGWTSGSPYEQYF. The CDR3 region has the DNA TGTGCCAGCAGCCAGAGCGGCTGGACTAGCGGGAGCCCCTACGAGCAGTACTTC.

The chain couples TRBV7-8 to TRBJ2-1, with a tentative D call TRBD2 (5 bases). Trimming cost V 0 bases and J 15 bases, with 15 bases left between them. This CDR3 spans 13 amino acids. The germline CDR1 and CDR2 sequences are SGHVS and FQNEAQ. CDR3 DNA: TGTGCCAGCAGCTTAGCCGAAAGAGGGAGAGGGTTCTTC. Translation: CASSLAERGRGFF.

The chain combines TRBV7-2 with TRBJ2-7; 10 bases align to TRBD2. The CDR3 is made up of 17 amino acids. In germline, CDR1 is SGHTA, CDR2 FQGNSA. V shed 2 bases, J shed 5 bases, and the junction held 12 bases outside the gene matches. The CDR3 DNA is TGTGCCAGCAGCTTATCAGGTAGCGGGAGGATCATGGACGAGCAGTACTTC. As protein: CASSLSGSGRIMDEQYF.

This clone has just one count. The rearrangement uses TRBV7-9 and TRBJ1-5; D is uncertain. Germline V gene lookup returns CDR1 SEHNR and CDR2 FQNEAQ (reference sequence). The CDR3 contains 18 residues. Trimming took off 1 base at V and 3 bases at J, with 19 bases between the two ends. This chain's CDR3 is CASSLGSSGPGSNQPQHF. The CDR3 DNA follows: TGTGCCAGCAGCTTAGGGTCTTCTGGGCCAGGTTCCAATCAGCCCCAGCATTTT.

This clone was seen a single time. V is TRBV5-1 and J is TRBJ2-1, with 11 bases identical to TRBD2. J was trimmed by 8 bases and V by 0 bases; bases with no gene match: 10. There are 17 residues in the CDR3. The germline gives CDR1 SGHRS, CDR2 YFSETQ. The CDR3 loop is CASSLGGPSGRFYEQFF. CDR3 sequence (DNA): TGCGCCAGCAGCTTGGGGGGTCCTAGCGGGAGGTTCTATGAGCAGTTCTTC.

This CDR3 is CATGGPYNEQFF. In nucleotides, the CDR3 is TGTGCCACCGGAGGCCCATACAATGAGCAGTTCTTC. The gene calls are TRBV11-2 and TRBJ2-1; weak D call: TRBD2 (5 bases). V lost 10 bases to trimming and J lost 4 bases, with 11 bases between them. CDR3 size: 12 residues. Germline V gene data show CDR1 as SGHAT and CDR2 as FQNNGV.

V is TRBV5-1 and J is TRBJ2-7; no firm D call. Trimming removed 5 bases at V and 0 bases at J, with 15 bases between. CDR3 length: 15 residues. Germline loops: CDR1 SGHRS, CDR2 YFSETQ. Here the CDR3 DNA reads TGCGCCAGCAGAAGACTCAGCGAGAGCTCCTACGAGCAGTACTTC. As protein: CASRRLSESSYEQYF.

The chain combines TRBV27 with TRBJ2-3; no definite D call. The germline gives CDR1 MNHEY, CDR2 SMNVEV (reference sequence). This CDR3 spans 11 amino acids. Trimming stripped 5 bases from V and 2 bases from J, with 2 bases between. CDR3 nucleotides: TGTGCCAGCAGTACCACAGATACGCAGTATTTT. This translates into CASSTTDTQYF.

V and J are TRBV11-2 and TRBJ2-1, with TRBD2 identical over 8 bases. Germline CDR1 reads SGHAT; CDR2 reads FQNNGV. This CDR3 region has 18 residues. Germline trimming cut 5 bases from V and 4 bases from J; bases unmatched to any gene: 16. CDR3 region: CASSRNLEGGRKYNEQFF. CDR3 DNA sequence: TGTGCCAGCAGCCGAAATTTAGAAGGCGGGAGGAAGTACAATGAGCAGTTCTTC.

CDR3 region: CASSQDLGPGGYREKLFF. DNA of the CDR3: TGCGCCAGCAGCCAAGATCTAGGACCGGGAGGATATCGTGAAAAACTGTTTTTT. The chain has TRBV4-1 and TRBJ1-4, with D unresolved. Germline values: CDR1 MGHRA, CDR2 YSYEKL. V gave up 0 bases and J gave up 7 bases, with 21 bases separating them. The CDR3 runs 18 residues.

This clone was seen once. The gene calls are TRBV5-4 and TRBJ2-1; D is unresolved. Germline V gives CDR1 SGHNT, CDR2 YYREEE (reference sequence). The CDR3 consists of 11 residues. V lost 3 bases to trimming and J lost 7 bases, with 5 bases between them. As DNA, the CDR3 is TGTGCCAGCAGCTCCTCTAATGAGCAGTTCTTC. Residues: CASSSSNEQFF.

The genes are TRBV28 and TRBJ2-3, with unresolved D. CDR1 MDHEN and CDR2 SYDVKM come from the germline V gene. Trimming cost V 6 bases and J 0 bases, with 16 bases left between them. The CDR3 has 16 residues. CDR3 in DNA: TGTGCCAGCAGCCACCCCTGGACGACTAGCACAGATACGCAGTATTTT. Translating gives CASSHPWTTSTDTQYF.

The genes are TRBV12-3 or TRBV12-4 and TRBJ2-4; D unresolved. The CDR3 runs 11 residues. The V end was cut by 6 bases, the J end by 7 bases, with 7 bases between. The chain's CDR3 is CASSPRNIQYF. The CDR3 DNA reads TGTGCCAGCAGCCCCCGGAACATTCAGTACTTC.

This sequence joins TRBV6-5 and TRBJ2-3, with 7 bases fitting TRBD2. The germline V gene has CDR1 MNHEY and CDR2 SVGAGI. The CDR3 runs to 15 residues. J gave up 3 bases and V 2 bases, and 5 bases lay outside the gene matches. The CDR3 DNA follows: TGTGCCAGCAGTTACAGTGGCGGGAGAACAGATACGCAGTATTTT. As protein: CASSYSGGRTDTQYF.

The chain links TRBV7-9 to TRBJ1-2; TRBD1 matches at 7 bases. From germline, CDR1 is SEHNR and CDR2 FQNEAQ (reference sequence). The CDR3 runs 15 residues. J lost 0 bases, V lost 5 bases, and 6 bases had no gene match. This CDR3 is CASSHPGTANYGYTF. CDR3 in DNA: TGTGCCAGCAGCCATCCCGGGACAGCTAACTATGGCTACACCTTC.

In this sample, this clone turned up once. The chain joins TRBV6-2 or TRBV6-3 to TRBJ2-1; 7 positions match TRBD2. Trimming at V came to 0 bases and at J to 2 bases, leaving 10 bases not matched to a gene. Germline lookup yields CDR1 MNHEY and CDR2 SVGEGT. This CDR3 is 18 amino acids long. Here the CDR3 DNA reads TGTGCCAGCAGTTACTCGAATGGGGAGCGGGAACCCTACAATGAGCAGTTCTTC. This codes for CASSYSNGEREPYNEQFF.